A single sample is the source of the 5 T cell receptor beta chains below, sequenced in a study of molecular identifiers for immune sequencing clone quantification. TCRdb analysed the PCR reads with MiXCR anew, one entry per CDR3 protein. The sample records about 640,000 distinct CDR3 sequences, 15% to 20% being singletons. The sequenced sample was naive CD8+ T cells from blood, with Jurkat cell RNA spiked in. The subset: FACS-sorted CD8+CD4-CCR7+CD45RA+ naive T cells. These receptors all stem from a human donor in good health. Some libraries in this study had Jurkat cell RNA spiked in.

This clonotype was counted ten times or more. The chain employs TRBV7-9 and TRBJ1-1, with D perhaps TRBD1 (6 bases). V was clipped by 5 bases and J by 1 base, with 14 bases between them. Germline-derived CDR1 and CDR2 are SEHNR and FQNEAQ (reference sequence). The CDR3 runs to 15 residues. The DNA of the CDR3 is TGTGCCAGCAGCCCAACAGACAGGCCGAACACTGAAGCTTTCTTT. Amino acids: CASSPTDRPNTEAFF.

A single count supports this clonotype. This chain connects TRBV6-5 to TRBJ2-3, with D possibly being TRBD2 (6 bases). This CDR3 spans 14 amino acids. The germline V gene encodes CDR1 MNHEY and CDR2 SVGAGI. Between the trimmed V and J ends, which lost 4 bases and 6 bases, there was a span of 14 bases. The CDR3 sequence: CASSLTRGTDTQYF. The CDR3 nucleotides are TGTGCCAGCAGTTTAACACGGGGGACGGATACGCAGTATTTT.

This clonotype was detected ten times or more. V is TRBV7-6 and J is TRBJ2-7; D gene uncertain. CDR1 and CDR2 from the germline V gene are SGHVS and FNYEAQ. Trimming removed 5 bases at V and 2 bases at J, with 13 bases between. CDR3 length: 14 residues. The CDR3 nucleotides are TGTGCCAGCAGCCCTTTGGGCTCTACCTACGAGCAGTACTTC. Amino acids: CASSPLGSTYEQYF. Full variable domain (rest looked up from reference TRBV7-6 and TRBJ2-7): GAGVSQSPRYKVTKRGQDVALRCDPISGHVSLYWYRQALGQGPEFLTYFNYEAQQDKSGLPNDRFSAERPEGSISTLTIQRTEQRDSAMYRCASSPLGSTYEQYFGPGTRLTVT.

A few counts support this clonotype. The gene calls are TRBV6-2 or TRBV6-3 and TRBJ2-1; 10 bases are shared with TRBD2. The CDR3 length is 15 residues. Germline CDR1 reads MNHEY; CDR2 reads SVGEGT. The J segment lost 10 bases and the V segment lost 2 bases, leaving 8 bases of the junction unmatched. The DNA for the CDR3 is TGTGCCAGCAGTTACGGAGCGGGAGGGATTAGGGAGCAGTTCTTC. Protein sequence: CASSYGAGGIREQFF.

V and J are TRBV20-1 and TRBJ1-1, with a possible D match to TRBD1 (5 bases). V was trimmed by 6 bases and J by 6 bases, leaving 26 bases between them. The CDR3 loop spans 16 amino acids. Germline V CDR1 and CDR2: DFQATT, SNEGSKA (reference sequence). The CDR3 region has the DNA TGCAGTGCCAAAGATGGGACGGCCATCTGGAAGGCTGAAGCTTTCTTT. Translating it yields CSAKDGTAIWKAEAFF.